These T cell receptor beta chains were read from a single sample in a study of identical twins. TCRdb called the 5' RACE reads again in MiXCR, with one record for every CDR3 protein. The sample has approximately 240,000 distinct CDR3 sequences, roughly 13% seen once. The specimen sequenced was memory (CD45RO+) T cells sorted from blood. These receptors came from a woman between 18 and 30 years old in good health. The CDR3 runs from the conserved cysteine through the conserved F or W. Fields, in order: D gene, V gene, clone size, J gene, CDR3 protein, CDR3 DNA. A D gene is named only where the DNA matches it firmly. Clone size is stated in some rows and not others, as once, few, many or a class when expanded.

D gene: TRBD1
V gene: TRBV11-1
clone size: few
J gene: TRBJ2-2
CDR3 protein: CASSPPSPGIGTGESGELFF
CDR3 DNA: TGTGCCAGCAGCCCCCCGTCCCCCGGTATCGGGACAGGGGAGTCCGGGGAGCTGTTTTTT

D gene: NA
V gene: TRBV10-2
clone size: NA
J gene: TRBJ1-1
CDR3 protein: CASSQGRSAEAFF
CDR3 DNA: TGCGCCAGTTCTCAGGGGCGCTCGGCTGAAGCTTTCTTT

D gene: NA
V gene: TRBV3-1
clone size: NA
J gene: TRBJ1-1
CDR3 protein: CASSQVLGDTEAFF
CDR3 DNA: TGTGCCAGCAGCCAAGTCCTAGGGGACACTGAAGCTTTCTTT

D gene: NA
V gene: TRBV15
clone size: once
J gene: TRBJ2-1
CDR3 protein: CATSTGIGGLAGEQFF
CDR3 DNA: TGTGCCACCAGCACCGGAATCGGGGGGCTAGCAGGTGAGCAGTTCTTC

D gene: NA
V gene: TRBV7-8
clone size: few
J gene: TRBJ2-7
CDR3 protein: CASSLEHSYEQYF
CDR3 DNA: TGTGCCAGCAGCTTAGAGCACTCCTACGAGCAGTACTTC

D gene: TRBD2
V gene: TRBV6-2/TRBV6-3
clone size: NA
J gene: TRBJ2-2
CDR3 protein: CASSSGLAGVGELFF
CDR3 DNA: TGTGCCAGCAGCTCGGGACTAGCGGGAGTCGGGGAGCTGTTTTTT

D gene: NA
V gene: TRBV12-3/TRBV12-4
clone size: many
J gene: TRBJ2-1
CDR3 protein: CASSPPDWASYNEQFF
CDR3 DNA: TGTGCCAGCAGCCCACCGGACTGGGCCTCCTACAATGAGCAGTTCTTC

D gene: TRBD1
V gene: TRBV29-1
clone size: few
J gene: TRBJ1-1
CDR3 protein: CSVEGGGWSTEAFF
CDR3 DNA: TGCAGCGTTGAGGGAGGGGGCTGGAGCACTGAAGCTTTCTTT

D gene: NA
V gene: TRBV10-1
clone size: few
J gene: TRBJ2-7
CDR3 protein: CARPRPGEQYF
CDR3 DNA: TGCGCCAGGCCTCGACCGGGCGAGCAGTACTTC

D gene: TRBD1
V gene: TRBV3-1
clone size: once
J gene: TRBJ2-1
CDR3 protein: CASSIWTGSGNEQFF
CDR3 DNA: TGTGCCAGCAGCATATGGACAGGGTCGGGCAATGAGCAGTTCTTC

D gene: TRBD2
V gene: TRBV20-1
clone size: many
J gene: TRBJ2-1
CDR3 protein: CSASGGSYNEQFF
CDR3 DNA: TGCAGTGCTAGCGGGGGGTCCTACAATGAGCAGTTCTTC

D gene: TRBD1
V gene: TRBV5-1
clone size: few
J gene: TRBJ2-7
CDR3 protein: CASSFTGDPYEQYF
CDR3 DNA: TGCGCCAGCAGCTTCACAGGGGACCCCTACGAGCAGTACTTC

D gene: NA
V gene: TRBV7-7
clone size: NA
J gene: TRBJ2-2
CDR3 protein: CASSLLPPAREKSGELFF
CDR3 DNA: TGTGCCAGCAGCTTATTACCCCCCGCGCGGGAAAAGTCCGGGGAGCTGTTTTTT

D gene: NA
V gene: TRBV11-2
clone size: many
J gene: TRBJ1-4
CDR3 protein: CASSFGGANEKLFF
CDR3 DNA: TGTGCCAGCAGCTTCGGGGGGGCTAATGAAAAACTGTTTTTT

D gene: NA
V gene: TRBV5-1
clone size: few
J gene: TRBJ1-1
CDR3 protein: CASSLELGRRTEAFF
CDR3 DNA: TGCGCCAGCAGCTTGGAGTTGGGACGGAGAACTGAAGCTTTCTTT

D gene: TRBD1
V gene: TRBV5-5
clone size: few
J gene: TRBJ2-5
CDR3 protein: CASSLRDREFETQYF
CDR3 DNA: TGTGCCAGCAGTCTTCGGGACAGGGAATTCGAGACCCAGTACTTC

D gene: TRBD2
V gene: TRBV6-1
clone size: few
J gene: TRBJ2-4
CDR3 protein: CASRGGTSGAKNIQYF
CDR3 DNA: TGTGCCAGCAGGGGGGGGACTAGCGGGGCCAAAAACATTCAGTACTTC

D gene: NA
V gene: TRBV30
clone size: once
J gene: TRBJ2-3
CDR3 protein: CAWTGGRVFIDTQYF
CDR3 DNA: TGTGCCTGGACCGGCGGTAGGGTCTTTATAGATACGCAGTATTTT

D gene: TRBD2
V gene: TRBV29-1
clone size: many
J gene: TRBJ2-1
CDR3 protein: CSVRWAPKPGLAVYNEQFF
CDR3 DNA: TGCAGTGTCCGTTGGGCTCCGAAACCGGGACTAGCGGTTTACAATGAGCAGTTCTTC

D gene: NA
V gene: TRBV10-3
clone size: many
J gene: TRBJ2-2
CDR3 protein: CAISEKGGNTGELFF
CDR3 DNA: TGTGCCATCAGTGAGAAGGGAGGGAACACCGGGGAGCTGTTTTTT

D gene: NA
V gene: TRBV20-1
clone size: NA
J gene: TRBJ1-2
CDR3 protein: CSASRQAGDGYTF
CDR3 DNA: TGCAGTGCTAGTAGGCAGGCAGGGGATGGCTACACCTTC

D gene: TRBD1
V gene: TRBV6-5
clone size: few
J gene: TRBJ2-1
CDR3 protein: CASSLTGGGNEQFF
CDR3 DNA: TGTGCCAGCAGTTTAACAGGGGGTGGCAATGAGCAGTTCTTC

D gene: NA
V gene: TRBV20-1
clone size: NA
J gene: TRBJ2-1
CDR3 protein: CSAREGITNSYNEQFF
CDR3 DNA: TGCAGTGCTAGAGAGGGGATTACAAACTCCTACAATGAGCAGTTCTTC

D gene: NA
V gene: TRBV20-1
clone size: NA
J gene: TRBJ2-3
CDR3 protein: CSATGSTGRTDTQYF
CDR3 DNA: TGCAGTGCTACCGGAAGCACGGGCCGCACAGATACGCAGTATTTT

D gene: NA
V gene: TRBV6-5
clone size: NA
J gene: TRBJ1-4
CDR3 protein: CASSYRATNEKLFF
CDR3 DNA: TGTGCCAGCAGTTACAGAGCAACTAATGAAAAACTGTTTTTT

D gene: TRBD1
V gene: TRBV29-1
clone size: NA
J gene: TRBJ1-6
CDR3 protein: CSVTGQGVNSPLHF
CDR3 DNA: TGCAGCGTTACCGGACAGGGAGTAAATTCACCCCTCCACTTT

D gene: TRBD1
V gene: TRBV15
clone size: few
J gene: TRBJ1-6
CDR3 protein: CATSSGQGSSLHF
CDR3 DNA: TGTGCCACCAGCAGTGGACAGGGATCGTCCCTCCACTTT

D gene: NA
V gene: TRBV30
clone size: NA
J gene: TRBJ2-3
CDR3 protein: CAWSVASAMDTQYF
CDR3 DNA: TGTGCCTGGAGTGTAGCGAGCGCCATGGATACGCAGTATTTT

D gene: NA
V gene: TRBV5-6
clone size: NA
J gene: TRBJ2-1
CDR3 protein: CASSLAGFSYNEQFF
CDR3 DNA: TGTGCCAGCAGCTTGGCGGGGTTCTCCTACAATGAGCAGTTCTTC

D gene: TRBD2
V gene: TRBV7-2
clone size: NA
J gene: TRBJ2-7
CDR3 protein: CASRAGTSRYEQYF
CDR3 DNA: TGTGCCAGCAGGGCCGGGACTAGTCGATACGAGCAGTACTTC

D gene: NA
V gene: TRBV4-3
clone size: NA
J gene: TRBJ1-2
CDR3 protein: CASSQEGYTVYGYTF
CDR3 DNA: TGCGCCAGCAGCCAAGAGGGATACACAGTCTATGGCTACACCTTC

D gene: TRBD2
V gene: TRBV7-9
clone size: many
J gene: TRBJ2-3
CDR3 protein: CASSPSGSYNTQYF
CDR3 DNA: TGTGCCAGCAGCCCCAGCGGGAGCTACAATACGCAGTATTTT

D gene: TRBD1
V gene: TRBV19
clone size: few
J gene: TRBJ1-1
CDR3 protein: CASSFLDRENTEAFF
CDR3 DNA: TGTGCCAGTAGTTTCTTGGACAGGGAGAACACTGAAGCTTTCTTT

D gene: TRBD2
V gene: TRBV5-1
clone size: NA
J gene: TRBJ2-5
CDR3 protein: CASSLGLADQETQYF
CDR3 DNA: TGCGCCAGCAGCTTGGGACTAGCGGATCAAGAGACCCAGTACTTC

D gene: NA
V gene: TRBV20-1
clone size: NA
J gene: TRBJ2-7
CDR3 protein: CSASIGGAAYEQYF
CDR3 DNA: TGCAGTGCTAGTATAGGAGGGGCAGCCTACGAGCAGTACTTC

D gene: NA
V gene: TRBV7-9
clone size: many
J gene: TRBJ1-1
CDR3 protein: CASSSETWVNAFF
CDR3 DNA: TGTGCCAGCAGCTCCGAAACCTGGGTGAACGCTTTCTTT

D gene: NA
V gene: TRBV19
clone size: few
J gene: TRBJ2-1
CDR3 protein: CASRGAGSYNEQFF
CDR3 DNA: TGTGCCAGCAGAGGGGCCGGCTCCTACAATGAGCAGTTCTTC

D gene: TRBD1
V gene: TRBV7-9
clone size: NA
J gene: TRBJ2-7
CDR3 protein: CASSSTRQGIYEQYF
CDR3 DNA: TGTGCCAGCAGCTCAACCAGACAGGGGATCTACGAGCAGTACTTC

D gene: NA
V gene: TRBV9
clone size: few
J gene: TRBJ2-7
CDR3 protein: CASSGTRGHEQYF
CDR3 DNA: TGTGCCAGCAGCGGTACCAGGGGCCACGAGCAGTACTTC

D gene: NA
V gene: TRBV27
clone size: NA
J gene: TRBJ2-1
CDR3 protein: CASSFGTDYNEQFF
CDR3 DNA: TGTGCCAGCAGTTTCGGGACCGACTACAATGAGCAGTTCTTC

D gene: TRBD1
V gene: TRBV6-1
clone size: NA
J gene: TRBJ1-1
CDR3 protein: CASRLRQGAKTEAFF
CDR3 DNA: TGTGCCAGCAGACTGAGACAGGGGGCGAAAACTGAAGCTTTCTTT

D gene: NA
V gene: TRBV20-1
clone size: NA
J gene: TRBJ2-7
CDR3 protein: CSASRQWEQYF
CDR3 DNA: TGCAGTGCTAGCCGGCAGTGGGAGCAGTACTTC

D gene: NA
V gene: TRBV7-2
clone size: NA
J gene: TRBJ2-7
CDR3 protein: CASSPSGVEQYF
CDR3 DNA: TGTGCCAGCAGCCCCTCGGGAGTTGAGCAGTACTTC

D gene: TRBD2
V gene: TRBV7-2
clone size: NA
J gene: TRBJ2-7
CDR3 protein: CASSQWASGAYEQYF
CDR3 DNA: TGTGCCAGCAGCCAGTGGGCTAGCGGGGCCTACGAGCAGTACTTC

D gene: TRBD2
V gene: TRBV27
clone size: NA
J gene: TRBJ2-3
CDR3 protein: CASSRSGMALRDTQYF
CDR3 DNA: TGTGCCAGCAGCCGTAGCGGGATGGCACTCCGGGATACGCAGTATTTT

D gene: NA
V gene: TRBV7-2
clone size: NA
J gene: TRBJ1-1
CDR3 protein: CASSLFQTEAFF
CDR3 DNA: TGTGCCAGCAGCTTATTTCAAACTGAAGCTTTCTTT

D gene: NA
V gene: TRBV9
clone size: NA
J gene: TRBJ1-6
CDR3 protein: CASSLTGFSPLHF
CDR3 DNA: TGTGCCAGCAGCCTCACAGGGTTTTCACCCCTCCACTTT

D gene: NA
V gene: TRBV7-9
clone size: few
J gene: TRBJ2-5
CDR3 protein: CASSPTAYQETQYF
CDR3 DNA: TGTGCCAGCAGCCCCACAGCTTACCAAGAGACCCAGTACTTC

D gene: NA
V gene: TRBV28
clone size: NA
J gene: TRBJ1-4
CDR3 protein: CASGASSSGNEKLFF
CDR3 DNA: TGTGCCAGCGGGGCCTCTTCATCGGGGAATGAAAAACTGTTTTTT

D gene: NA
V gene: TRBV4-3
clone size: many
J gene: TRBJ2-1
CDR3 protein: CASSQDPQTNEQFF
CDR3 DNA: TGCGCCAGCAGCCAAGACCCTCAAACTAATGAGCAGTTCTTC

D gene: TRBD2
V gene: TRBV20-1
clone size: few
J gene: TRBJ2-1
CDR3 protein: CSASRLASYNEQFF
CDR3 DNA: TGCAGTGCTAGTCGACTAGCGTCCTACAATGAGCAGTTCTTC